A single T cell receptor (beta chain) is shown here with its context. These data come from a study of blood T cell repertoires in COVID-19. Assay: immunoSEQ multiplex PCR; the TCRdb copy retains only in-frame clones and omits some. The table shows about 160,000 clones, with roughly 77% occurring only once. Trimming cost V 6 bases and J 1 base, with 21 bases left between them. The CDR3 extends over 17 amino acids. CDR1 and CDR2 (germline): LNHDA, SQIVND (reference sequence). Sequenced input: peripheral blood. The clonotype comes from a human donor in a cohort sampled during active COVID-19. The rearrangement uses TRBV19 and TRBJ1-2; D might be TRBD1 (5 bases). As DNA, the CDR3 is TGTGCCAGTAGCCCCGGGGGTAGGCGGCGAAGTAACTATGGCTACACCTTC. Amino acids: CASSPGGRRRSNYGYTF.